This T cell receptor beta chain was sequenced for a study of shared clonotypes between healthy human individuals. The study's findings and limits: Compared with clonotypes that all four donors shared, non-shared clonotypes had lower generation probabilities. Compared with memory subsets, naive subsets generally had larger estimated richness.

The input for sorted-subset replicate PCRs was about 0.2 ug DNA, approximately 30,000 T cell genomes. Sequencing was performed with immunoSEQ multiplex PCR; in TCRdb, only in-frame clones are kept and a portion is missing. The repertoire consists of millions of clones, with about 94% occurring once and the leading ten covering more than 0.95%. To note about this clone: Its antigen is not identified.

Naive CD8 cells, CD45RO-negative and positively selected for CCR7, excluded terminally differentiated effector memory CD45RA+ cells. The CDR3 runs 16 residues. V lost 4 bases and J lost 0, with 16 bases in between. The germline V gene has CDR1 ENHRY and CDR2 SYGVKD. The sample consisted of naive CD8+ T cells sorted from blood. The chain carries TRBV10-3 and TRBJ2-7, with a tentative D call TRBD2 (5 bases). The sequence was collected from a young man in good health. The CDR3 loop is CAISATTSGGSYEQYF. For the CDR3, the DNA is TGTGCCATCAGTGCAACGACCAGCGGAGGCTCCTACGAGCAGTACTTC.